The sequence of this TCR beta chain was determined in a study of tumor and adjacent non-tumor tissue in lung cancer. No cell sorting was done before RNA was extracted from the tissue. TCRbeta libraries were built with three rounds of nested PCR, modified from ARM-PCR. TCRdb called the multiplex PCR reads again in MiXCR, with one record for every CDR3 protein. Among about 110,000 distinct CDR3 sequences, 60% to 80% were seen once, and the ten largest hold about 40%. CDR1 is MDHEN, CDR2 SYDVKM, per germline. V gave up 5 bases and J gave up 8 bases, with 15 bases separating them. The length of the CDR3 is 14 residues.

The clonotype comes from an older woman with non-small cell lung cancer. The gene calls are TRBV28 and TRBJ1-4; D gene uncertain. Sequenced input: lung tumor tissue. CDR3 amino acids: CASSLRAPAEKLFF. The DNA of the CDR3 is TGTGCCAGCAGTCTACGGGCCCCCGCAGAAAAACTGTTTTTT.